The 10 T cell receptor beta chains below all came from one sample that was sequenced in a study of blood T cell repertoires in COVID-19. Some clones are missing from TCRdb's copy, which holds only in-frame ones; the method was immunoSEQ multiplex PCR. The sample yields about 180,000 clones, around 88% seen once. Source material: peripheral blood. The receptors were sampled from a woman aged 25 to 45 with acute or convalescent COVID-19.

A single count supports this clone. DNA of the CDR3: TGTGCCACCAGTGACCCCGGGACAGGGCATGGCTACACCTTC. Protein: CATSDPGTGHGYTF. This sequence joins TRBV24-1 and TRBJ1-2; 9 bases fit TRBD1. This CDR3 spans 14 amino acids. Germline V gene sequence: CDR1 KGHDR, CDR2 SFDVKD. J gave up 6 bases and V 4 bases, and 5 bases lay outside the gene matches.

V gene TRBV15 combines with J gene TRBJ2-2; TRBD1 is a possible D gene (6 bases). Between the trimmed V and J ends, which lost 6 bases and 4 bases, there was a span of 15 bases. The germline V gene has CDR1 LNHNV and CDR2 YYDKDF (reference sequence). This CDR3 spans 15 amino acids. CDR3 sequence reads: CATRSGTTSTGELFF. CDR3 nucleotides: TGTGCCACCAGAAGTGGGACAACTTCCACCGGGGAGCTGTTTTTT.

This chain connects TRBV6-5 to TRBJ2-1; 8 nucleotides line up with TRBD2. Germline-derived CDR1 and CDR2 are MNHEY and SVGAGI. Trimming at V came to 6 bases and at J to 14 bases, leaving 12 bases not matched to a gene. CDR3 size: 13 residues. CDR3 bases: TGTGCCAGCAGGATTAGCGGGGAGATTGGGGAGTTCTTC. Translation gives CASRISGEIGEFF.

The gene calls are TRBV28 and TRBJ1-2; 7 bases align to TRBD1. CDR1 and CDR2 (germline): MDHEN, SYDVKM. J was trimmed by 1 base and V by 5 bases; bases with no gene match: 4. The CDR3 is 14 amino acids. The CDR3, as DNA: TGTGCCAGCAGTCTAGGGGGCCATAACTATGGCTACACCTTC. It encodes CASSLGGHNYGYTF.

The chain carries TRBV28 and TRBJ2-7, with a weak D call TRBD1 (5 bases). Germline CDR1 is MDHEN and CDR2 is SYDVKM. The length of the CDR3 is 11 residues. Trimming cost V 5 bases and J 6 bases, with 8 bases left between them. CDR3 DNA sequence: TGTGCCAGCAGTAAGACAGTCGAGCAGTACTTC. Protein product: CASSKTVEQYF.

The chain joins TRBV3-1 (or the pseudogene TRBV3-2) to TRBJ2-1; TRBD2 matches at 13 bases. V gave up 3 bases and J gave up 14 bases; unmatched junction bases: 4. Germline V gene lookup returns CDR1 LGHDT and CDR2 YNNKEL (reference sequence). CDR3 length: 13 residues. For the CDR3, the DNA is TGTGCCAGCAGCCAGACTACTAGCGGGAGGGAGTTCTTC. The encoded protein is CASSQTTSGREFF.

The chain joins TRBV7-9 to TRBJ2-3; D gene ambiguous. Trimming pared 6 bases from V and 3 bases from J, leaving 7 bases between. This CDR3 spans 12 amino acids. Germline V lookup: CDR1 SEHNR, CDR2 FQNEAQ (reference sequence). Written as DNA, the CDR3 is TGTGCCAGCAGTCCCGGGACAGATACGCAGTATTTT. It is translated as CASSPGTDTQYF.

V usage is TRBV5-1 and J usage is TRBJ1-1; TRBD1 matches at 11 bases. CDR1 is SGHRS, CDR2 YFSETQ, per germline. The junction had 7 bases not matched to a gene; V was cut back by 4 bases and J by 8 bases. This CDR3 contains 14 residues. DNA for the CDR3: TGCGCCAGCAGCCCTTCGCGGACAGGGGGCGAAGCTTTCTTT. Residues: CASSPSRTGGEAFF.

V and J are TRBV30 and TRBJ2-7; D gene uncertain. Trimming removed 0 bases from V and 0 bases from J, with 6 bases in between. The germline CDR1 and CDR2 sequences are GTSNPN and SVGIG (reference sequence). The CDR3 totals 13 residues. The CDR3 loop reads CAWSVAASYEQYF. CDR3 coding DNA: TGTGCCTGGAGTGTGGCGGCCTCCTACGAGCAGTACTTC.

The rearrangement links TRBV10-3 to TRBJ2-3, with D tentatively TRBD1 (5 bases). Germline CDR1 reads ENHRY; CDR2 reads SYGVKD. CDR3 length: 16 amino acids. Trimming stripped 2 bases from V and 2 bases from J, with 14 bases between. The chain's CDR3 is CAISEKGATSTDTQYF. CDR3 nucleotide sequence: TGTGCCATCAGTGAGAAAGGGGCCACCTCCACAGATACGCAGTATTTT.